This entry lists 8 T cell receptor beta chains sequenced from one sample in a study of shared clonotypes between healthy human individuals. Profiled with immunoSEQ multiplex PCR; TCRdb holds only in-frame clones, not every one. The sample yields roughly 640,000 clones, approximately 79% seen once. Material: memory CD4+ T cells sorted from blood. The sample's subset: CD45RA-negative fraction. The receptors were gathered from a young woman in good health.

The gene calls are TRBV7-6 and TRBJ2-5, with D perhaps being TRBD1 or TRBD2 (5 bases each). The germline V and J ends were trimmed by 3 bases and 5 bases, with 13 bases remaining between them. Germline V gene lookup returns CDR1 SGHVS and CDR2 FNYEAQ. The CDR3 has 14 amino acids. The chain's CDR3 is CASSLGTPPETQYF. The CDR3 coding sequence is TGTGCCAGCAGCTTGGGGACCCCTCCGGAGACCCAGTACTTC.

The gene calls are TRBV5-1 and TRBJ1-2; D not certain. The CDR3 sequence is 13 residues long. Germline CDR1 and CDR2: SGHRS and YFSETQ. The V and J ends lost 2 bases and 2 bases respectively, with 7 bases between them. The CDR3 DNA reads TGCGCCAGCAGCTTCATCAGAAACTATGGCTACACCTTC. Its translation: CASSFIRNYGYTF.

This sequence joins TRBV14 and TRBJ1-2, with TRBD1 matching 11 bases. The CDR3 runs 15 residues. Germline CDR1 and CDR2: SGHDN and FVKESK. The V segment lost 4 bases and the J segment 3 bases; nucleotides outside the gene matches: 4. CDR3 sequence: CASSLPGQGDYGYTF. The CDR3 DNA reads TGTGCCAGCAGCCTTCCGGGACAGGGGGACTATGGCTACACCTTC.

This clone came up once. The chain has TRBV7-9 and TRBJ2-2; perhaps TRBD2 as D (6 bases). Germline V gene sequence: CDR1 SEHNR, CDR2 FQNEAQ (reference sequence). The CDR3 contains 19 residues. V was trimmed by 0 bases and J by 4 bases, leaving 21 bases between them. CDR3 in amino acids: CASSLALLGRGLSTGELFF. The CDR3 DNA reads TGTGCCAGCAGCTTAGCGTTATTAGGTCGCGGACTAAGCACCGGGGAGCTGTTTTTT.

The J gene is TRBJ1-1, the V gene TRBV5-8; weak D call: TRBD1 (6 bases). CDR1 SGHTS and CDR2 YDEGEE come from the germline V gene. Trimming cost V 5 bases and J 4 bases, with 12 bases left between them. The CDR3 contains 13 residues. The CDR3 bases are TGTGCCAGCAGTTACAGGGCGTTCACTGAAGCTTTCTTT. Residues: CASSYRAFTEAFF.

With respect to this clone: This may be a read error: a much more frequent sequence differs by one nucleotide. Other nucleotide sequences from this sample produce the same CDR3. This chain links TRBV6-6 with TRBJ1-5; the D is unclear. The CDR3 is made up of 13 amino acids. Trimming removed 2 bases from V and 4 bases from J, with 6 bases in between. From germline, CDR1 is MNHNY and CDR2 SVGAGI (reference sequence). The CDR3, as DNA: TGTGCCAGCAGTTACGGGAGTAATCAGCCCCAGCATTTT. It codes for CASSYGSNQPQHF.

This rearrangement joins TRBV25-1 to TRBJ1-2; 10 nucleotides align to TRBD1. J gave up 4 bases and V 8 bases, and 7 bases lay outside the gene matches. Germline CDR1 MGHDK, CDR2 SYGVNS. This CDR3 comprises 14 residues. The CDR3 nucleotides are TGTGCCAGCGAGGCCGGACAGGGGGGCTATGGCTACACCTTC. It yields the protein CASEAGQGGYGYTF.

The genes are TRBV5-1 and TRBJ1-3; D perhaps matches TRBD1 (5 bases). The CDR3 contains 14 residues. V shed 3 bases and J shed 0 bases, with 7 bases lying between them. CDR1 is SGHRS, CDR2 YFSETQ, per germline. The CDR3: CASSSQASGNTIYF. The DNA of the CDR3 is TGCGCCAGCAGCTCACAGGCCTCTGGAAACACCATATATTTT.